This T cell receptor (beta chain) was sequenced for a study of graft-versus-host responses after intestinal transplantation. Looking at the study overall: Induction with anti-thymocyte globulin, then tacrolimus and steroids for approximately three years, was given to all recipients. The study's findings and limits: Early post-transplant HvG declines showed an association with peak circulating GvH clone levels. The authors found GvH clones in recipient marrow, some appearing first in ileum or blood.

Only in-frame clones appear in the TCRdb table, and some are missing; sequencing was by immunoSEQ multiplex PCR. This sample carries around 11,000 clones, under 80% of them seen once, and the ten largest clones take 9% to 10%. With respect to this clone: Its specificity is unknown.

Investigators treated the graft tissue so that it released intraepithelial and lamina propria lymphocytes. The clonotype comes from a human patient who received an intestinal transplant, so some T cells may come from the graft donor. The starting material was ileum tissue, obtained 23 days after intestinal transplant.

CDR3 bases: TGTGCCAGTCGGACGACAGGGGGCGCCCATCAGCCCCAGCATTTT. Translating it yields CASRTTGGAHQPQHF. V usage is TRBV19 and J usage is TRBJ1-5; 10 nucleotides match TRBD1. The CDR3 consists of 15 residues. With V trimmed by 8 bases and J by 5 bases, 9 bases remained unmatched. Germline-derived CDR1 and CDR2 are LNHDA and SQIVND (reference sequence).